Below, 19 T cell receptor beta chains from the same sample are listed, as sequenced in a study (dated by TCRdb to the mid-2010s). The library came from RT-PCR. These reads were obtained on an Illumina MiSeq. TCRdb ran its own pipeline on the public reads, namely fastp trimming at Q25 and MiXCR clone calling, and kept in-frame beta chains. Identical CDR3 protein sequences are pooled into one entry, listed with their most common genes and DNA. The sample yields about 680,000 distinct CDR3 sequences; 12% to 15% were counted once. 3.6% of the sample lies in the top ten. Sequenced input: memory CD4+ T cells from blood. The receptors were gathered from a female donor in good health, serving as a healthy control.

This clonotype was seen a handful of times. This chain uses TRBV7-9 with TRBJ1-5; 9 nucleotides line up with TRBD1. The trim removed 5 bases at V and 4 bases at J, leaving 6 bases unmatched. The CDR3 has 15 amino acids. The V gene's germline CDR1 is SEHNR and CDR2 FQNEAQ (reference sequence). CDR3 bases: TGTGCCAGCAGCGCCACGGACAGGGGAAATCAGCCCCAGCATTTT. Protein: CASSATDRGNQPQHF. Supplemented by reference TRBV7-9 and TRBJ1-5, the full variable domain reads DTGVSQNPRHKITKRGQNVTFRCDPISEHNRLYWYRQTLGQGPEFLTYFQNEAQLEKSRLLSDRFSAERPKGSFSTLEIQRTEQGDSAMYLCASSATDRGNQPQHFGDGTRLSIL.

DNA for the CDR3: TGCGCCAGCATCAGGACTAGCGGGGGGGGCAATGAGCAGTTCTTC. Amino acids: CASIRTSGGGNEQFF. This rearrangement joins TRBV5-1 to TRBJ2-1; 15 positions match TRBD2. The V gene end was trimmed by 6 bases and the J gene end by 6 bases; junction bases not matched to a gene: 4. CDR3 length: 15 amino acids. Germline lookup yields CDR1 SGHRS and CDR2 YFSETQ.

At least ten counts were recorded for this clonotype. The rearrangement links TRBV7-2 to TRBJ2-1; D remains unclear. Trimming stripped 5 bases from V and 6 bases from J, with 14 bases between. The V gene's germline CDR1 is SGHTA and CDR2 FQGNSA. The CDR3 loop spans 14 amino acids. CDR3 in DNA: TGTGCCAGCAGCCTGGATTTTTGGCCCAATGAGCAGTTCTTC. This translates into CASSLDFWPNEQFF. Full variable domain (remainder filled in from reference TRBV7-2 and TRBJ2-1): GAGVSQSPSNKVTEKGKDVELRCDPISGHTALYWYRQSLGQGLEFLIYFQGNSAPDKSGLPSDRFSAERTGGSVSTLTIQRTQQEDSAVYLCASSLDFWPNEQFFGPGTRLTVL.

This chain uses TRBV28 with TRBJ2-2, with D maybe TRBD1 (5 bases). CDR1 is MDHEN and CDR2 is SYDVKM in the germline V gene. This CDR3 contains 17 residues. Trimming took 5 bases from V and 3 from J, leaving 19 bases between them. This CDR3 is CASSPSVGAGYTGELFF. The CDR3 bases are TGTGCCAGCAGTCCCTCCGTAGGGGCCGGATACACCGGGGAGCTGTTTTTT.

The chain links TRBV25-1 to TRBJ1-1; no clear D. The CDR3 totals 14 residues. Germline V gives CDR1 MGHDK, CDR2 SYGVNS. V was cut by 2 bases and J by 1 base, with 8 bases left in between. In DNA form, the CDR3 reads TGTGCCAGCAGTGAAGGTGTTGGGAACACTGAAGCTTTCTTT. This encodes CASSEGVGNTEAFF.

This clonotype was recorded many times. V is TRBV20-1 and J is TRBJ2-7; 10 bases match TRBD1. V lost 6 bases, J lost 7 bases, and 3 bases stayed unmatched. In germline, CDR1 is DFQATT, CDR2 SNEGSKA (reference sequence). The length of the CDR3 is 11 residues. CDR3 DNA: TGCAGTGCGGGGGACAGGGGAGAGCAGTACTTC. Translated: CSAGDRGEQYF.

The rearrangement uses TRBV6-2 or TRBV6-3 and TRBJ2-7, with 10 bases lining up with TRBD1. CDR3 length: 15 amino acids. Unmatched junction bases numbered 11, after V lost 6 bases and J lost 6 bases. Germline V gives CDR1 MNHEY, CDR2 SVGEGT. The CDR3: CASSHRGQGVGEQYF. CDR3 nucleotides: TGTGCCAGCAGCCACCGCGGACAGGGGGTAGGCGAGCAGTACTTC.

At least ten counts were recorded for this clonotype. The gene calls are TRBV20-1 and TRBJ2-7, with 11 bases that match TRBD1. The CDR3 runs 15 residues. Per the germline V gene, CDR1 is DFQATT and CDR2 is SNEGSKA (reference sequence). Unmatched junction bases numbered 7, after V lost 3 bases and J lost 3 bases. The CDR3, as DNA: TGCAGTGCTAGGGGACAGGGGGGGCAGGTCTACGAGCAGTACTTC. This codes for CSARGQGGQVYEQYF.

The chain carries TRBV20-1 and TRBJ2-1; 14 bases align to TRBD2. The V segment lost 6 bases and the J segment 3 bases; nucleotides outside the gene matches: 4. CDR3 length: 15 residues. Germline V gene lookup returns CDR1 DFQATT and CDR2 SNEGSKA (reference sequence). CDR3 amino acids: CSAAGTSGGYNEQFF. In DNA form, the CDR3 reads TGCAGTGCCGCTGGGACTAGCGGGGGCTACAATGAGCAGTTCTTC.

This clonotype has a handful of counts. The V and J genes are TRBV28 and TRBJ2-1; 7 nucleotides match TRBD2. With V trimmed by 10 bases and J by 10 bases, 10 bases remained unmatched. CDR3 size: 12 residues. CDR1 is MDHEN, CDR2 SYDVKM, per germline. This CDR3 is CATETSSKEQFF. The CDR3 bases are TGTGCCACCGAGACTAGCTCGAAGGAGCAGTTCTTC.

V gene TRBV15 combines with J gene TRBJ2-4; no clear D. This CDR3 comprises 15 residues. The V gene's germline CDR1 is LNHNV and CDR2 YYDKDF (reference sequence). V lost 8 bases and J lost 0, with 14 bases in between. The CDR3 sequence is CATQTQTLAKNIQYF. The CDR3 DNA sequence: TGTGCCACCCAAACGCAAACCCTAGCCAAAAACATTCAGTACTTC.

This clonotype was seen at least ten times. The genes are TRBV6-2 or TRBV6-3 and TRBJ2-3, with TRBD2 matching over 7 bases. Germline loops: CDR1 MNHEY, CDR2 SVGEGT. The CDR3 has 17 residues. Germline trimming cut 6 bases from V and 1 base from J; bases unmatched to any gene: 13. The CDR3 loop reads CASSSAVAGVGTDTQYF. CDR3 nucleotide sequence: TGTGCCAGCAGCTCCGCCGTGGCGGGAGTCGGCACAGATACGCAGTATTTT.

This clonotype appeared many times. The CDR3 loop is CASNLAGGRYNEQFF. The DNA for the CDR3 is TGTGCCAGCAACCTAGCGGGAGGGCGGTACAATGAGCAGTTCTTC. The V call is TRBV12-3 or TRBV12-4, the J call TRBJ2-1, with TRBD2 matching over 12 bases. The CDR3 covers 15 residues. V lost 7 bases and J lost 4; bases outside the gene matches: 5.

For the CDR3, the DNA is TGCGCCAGCAGCCAAGAGATGGTCAGGAAGGCCCAGTACTTC. It translates to CASSQEMVRKAQYF. The genes are TRBV4-3 and TRBJ2-5, with D hard to call. This CDR3 comprises 14 residues. V was clipped by 0 bases and J by 9 bases, with 14 bases between them. Germline lookup yields CDR1 LGHNA and CDR2 YSLEER.

This clonotype has at least ten counts. CDR3 region: CASSLEEPGTAYF. The CDR3 bases are TGTGCCAGCAGCTTGGAGGAGCCTGGGACAGCGTACTTC. This chain links TRBV5-6 with TRBJ2-7; the match to TRBD1 covers 7 bases. Germline V gives CDR1 SGHDT, CDR2 YYEEEE. The CDR3 totals 13 residues. The junction had 9 bases not matched to a gene; V was cut back by 0 bases and J by 12 bases.

This clonotype was seen a few times. CDR3 amino acids: CSVQLNSNQPQHF. The CDR3 coding sequence is TGCAGCGTCCAGTTAAATAGCAATCAGCCCCAGCATTTT. The chain couples TRBV29-1 to TRBJ1-5; D unresolved. Germline values: CDR1 SQVTM, CDR2 ANQGSEA. The CDR3 contains 13 residues. V lost 6 bases to trimming and J lost 0 bases, with 9 bases between them.

As regards this clonotype: The junction shows a germline mismatch at one end, possibly a read error. The chain uses TRBV3-1 and TRBJ2-3, with D uncertain. The germline CDR1 and CDR2 sequences are LGHDT and YNNKEL (reference sequence). The CDR3 runs 14 residues. The CDR3 sequence: CASSQDSRGDLIHF. CDR3 sequence (DNA): TGTGCCAGCAGCCAAGATAGTCGAGGCGACCTAATACATTTT.

The V and J genes are TRBV2 and TRBJ1-6; D perhaps matches TRBD1 (5 bases). Trimming left V 7 bases short and J 9 bases short, with 13 bases between. CDR3 size: 13 residues. CDR1 is SNHLY and CDR2 is FYNNEI in the germline V gene. CDR3 in amino acids: CASTIGGGSPLHF. The CDR3 nucleotides are TGTGCCAGCACCATTGGGGGGGGTTCACCCCTCCACTTT.

The chain is built from TRBV20-1 and TRBJ2-1; 8 bases line up with TRBD1. From germline, CDR1 is DFQATT and CDR2 SNEGSKA (reference sequence). V dropped 4 bases and J dropped 2; count of bases not matched to a gene: 1. This CDR3 region has 13 residues. The CDR3 protein is CSATDRAYNEQFF. CDR3 coding DNA: TGCAGTGCTACGGACAGGGCCTACAATGAGCAGTTCTTC.